These T cell receptor beta chains were read from a single sample in a study of cytomegalovirus exposure and HLA in healthy donors. Sequencing was performed with immunoSEQ multiplex PCR; in TCRdb, only in-frame clones are kept and a portion is missing. The sample lists roughly 290,000 clones; 75% to 85% were seen once. Sequenced input: PBMCs. All receptors derive from a girl aged 2-10 years in good health and CMV-seronegative. Both conserved end residues are part of each CDR3. The D gene is left open where the match is weak.

V: TRBV28; J: TRBJ1-5; D: .; length: 16; CDR3: CASSPVDRPGYQPQHF; DNA: TGTGCCAGCAGTCCCGTAGACAGGCCAGGATATCAGCCCCAGCATTTT
V: TRBV6-5; J: TRBJ2-7; D: TRBD1; length: 14; CDR3: CASRKRDRGYEQYF; DNA: TGTGCCAGCAGGAAACGGGACAGGGGCTACGAGCAGTACTTC
V: TRBV27; J: TRBJ2-3; D: .; length: 14; CDR3: CASSFEFSTDTQYF; DNA: TGTGCCAGCAGTTTCGAGTTTAGCACAGATACGCAGTATTTT
V: TRBV18; J: TRBJ2-2; D: .; length: 15; CDR3: CASSPPNPPPGELFF; DNA: TGTGCCAGCTCACCCCCTAACCCCCCACCCGGGGAGCTGTTTTTT
V: TRBV9; J: TRBJ2-1; D: .; length: 15; CDR3: CASSGDSSSYNEQFF; DNA: TGTGCCAGCAGTGGTGACAGCAGCTCCTACAATGAGCAGTTCTTC
V: TRBV30; J: TRBJ2-3; D: .; length: 15; CDR3: CAWSTRLELTDTQYF; DNA: TGTGCCTGGAGTACACGACTAGAACTCACAGATACGCAGTATTTT
V: TRBV19; J: TRBJ2-1; D: .; length: 15; CDR3: CASSAAGGLYNEQFF; DNA: TGTGCCAGTAGTGCCGCCGGGGGACTCTACAATGAGCAGTTCTTC
V: TRBV27; J: TRBJ2-1; D: TRBD2; length: 14; CDR3: CASRELAGGLEQFF; DNA: TGTGCCAGCAGGGAACTAGCGGGAGGCCTGGAGCAGTTCTTC
V: TRBV7-2; J: TRBJ2-7; D: TRBD1; length: 15; CDR3: CASSRPGQGVTEQYF; DNA: TGTGCCAGCAGTCGACCCGGACAGGGAGTAACCGAGCAGTACTTC
V: TRBV11-2; J: TRBJ2-1; D: TRBD2; length: 17; CDR3: CASSLEAWTSPKDEQFF; DNA: TGTGCCAGCAGCTTAGAGGCGTGGACTAGCCCCAAGGATGAGCAGTTCTTC
V: TRBV5-8; J: TRBJ2-1; D: TRBD2; length: 15; CDR3: CASSSTSGGRNEQFF; DNA: TGTGCCAGCAGCTCGACTAGCGGGGGGCGCAATGAGCAGTTCTTC
V: TRBV5-6; J: TRBJ2-1; D: .; length: 14; CDR3: CASSLGAGFNEQFF; DNA: TGTGCCAGCAGCTTGGGGGCAGGGTTCAATGAGCAGTTCTTC
V: TRBV6-1; J: TRBJ1-5; D: .; length: 17; CDR3: CASSEVVGGPRNQPQHF; DNA: TGTGCCAGCAGTGAAGTCGTCGGGGGGCCGCGCAATCAGCCCCAGCATTTT
V: TRBV28; J: TRBJ2-7; D: TRBD1; length: 15; CDR3: CASSFWDRGHLEQYF; DNA: TGTGCCAGCAGTTTCTGGGACAGGGGGCATCTTGAGCAGTACTTC
V: TRBV30; J: TRBJ1-6; D: .; length: 17; CDR3: CAWSSPPTGSYNSPLHF; DNA: TGTGCCTGGAGTTCCCCTCCAACAGGGAGCTATAATTCACCCCTCCACTTT
V: TRBV27; J: TRBJ2-7; D: .; length: 15; CDR3: CASSLFAERSYEQYF; DNA: TGTGCCAGCAGTTTATTTGCTGAGAGATCCTACGAGCAGTACTTC
V: TRBV18; J: TRBJ2-1; D: .; length: 14; CDR3: CASSPLLRAGEQFF; DNA: TGTGCCAGCTCACCCCTACTGAGGGCCGGGGAGCAGTTCTTC